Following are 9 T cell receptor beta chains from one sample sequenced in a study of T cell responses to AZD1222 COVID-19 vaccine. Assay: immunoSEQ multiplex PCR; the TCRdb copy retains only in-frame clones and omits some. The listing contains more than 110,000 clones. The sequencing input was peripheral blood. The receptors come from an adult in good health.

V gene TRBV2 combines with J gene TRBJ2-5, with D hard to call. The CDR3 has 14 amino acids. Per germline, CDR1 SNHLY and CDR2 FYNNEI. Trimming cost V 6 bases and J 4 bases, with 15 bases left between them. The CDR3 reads CASSVTVRGETQYF. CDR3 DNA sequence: TGTGCCAGCAGCGTCACAGTCCGTGGAGAGACCCAGTACTTC. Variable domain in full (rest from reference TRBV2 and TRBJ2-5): EPEVTQTPSHQVTQMGQEVILRCVPISNHLYFYWYRQILGQKVEFLVSFYNNEISEKSEIFDDQFSVERPDGSNFTLKIRSTKLEDSAMYFCASSVTVRGETQYFGPGTRLLVL.

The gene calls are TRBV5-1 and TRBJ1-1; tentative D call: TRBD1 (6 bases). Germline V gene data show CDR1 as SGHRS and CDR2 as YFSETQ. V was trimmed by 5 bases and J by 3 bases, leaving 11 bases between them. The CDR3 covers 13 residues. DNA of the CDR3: TGCGCCAGCAGGGGGGCGCCTGACACTGAAGCTTTCTTT. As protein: CASRGAPDTEAFF.

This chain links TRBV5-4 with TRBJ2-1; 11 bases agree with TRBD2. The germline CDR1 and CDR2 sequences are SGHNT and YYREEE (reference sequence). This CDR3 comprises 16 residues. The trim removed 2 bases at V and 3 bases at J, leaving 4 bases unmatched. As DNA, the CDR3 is TGTGCCAGCAGCTTCCTAGCGGGGGGAAACTACAATGAGCAGTTCTTC. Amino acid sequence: CASSFLAGGNYNEQFF.

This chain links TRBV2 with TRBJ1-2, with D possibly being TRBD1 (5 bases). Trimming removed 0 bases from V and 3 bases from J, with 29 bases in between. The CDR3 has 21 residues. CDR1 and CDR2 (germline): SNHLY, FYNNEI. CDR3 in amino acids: CASSEALHRRREAGSDYGYTF. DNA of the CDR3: TGTGCCAGCAGTGAAGCGCTTCACCGGCGGCGGGAGGCAGGGAGTGACTATGGCTACACCTTC.

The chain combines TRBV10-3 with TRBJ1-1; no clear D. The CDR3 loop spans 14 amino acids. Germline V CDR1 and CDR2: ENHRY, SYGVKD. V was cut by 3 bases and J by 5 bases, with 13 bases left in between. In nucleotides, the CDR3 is TGTGCCATCAGTGATTTGGCAGGTAGGACTGAAGCTTTCTTT. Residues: CAISDLAGRTEAFF.

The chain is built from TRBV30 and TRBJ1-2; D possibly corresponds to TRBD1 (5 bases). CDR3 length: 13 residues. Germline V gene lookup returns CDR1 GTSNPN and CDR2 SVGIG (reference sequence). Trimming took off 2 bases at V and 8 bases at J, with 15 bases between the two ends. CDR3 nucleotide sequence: TGTGCCTGGAGTCATAGTCGACAGACGGGCTACACCTTC. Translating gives CAWSHSRQTGYTF.

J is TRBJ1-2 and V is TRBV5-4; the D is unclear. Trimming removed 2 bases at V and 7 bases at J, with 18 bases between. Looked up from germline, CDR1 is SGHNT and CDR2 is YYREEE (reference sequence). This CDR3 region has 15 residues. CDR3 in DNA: TGTGCCAGCAGCTTCGGTACCGTCCGGGATCGTGGCTACACCTTC. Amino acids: CASSFGTVRDRGYTF.

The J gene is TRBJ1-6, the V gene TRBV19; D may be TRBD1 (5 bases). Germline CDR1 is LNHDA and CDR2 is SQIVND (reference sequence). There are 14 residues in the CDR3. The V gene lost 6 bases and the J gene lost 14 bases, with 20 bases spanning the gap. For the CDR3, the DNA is TGTGCCAGTAGCCAAACGTGGGACTACTTGACCCTCCACTTT. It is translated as CASSQTWDYLTLHF. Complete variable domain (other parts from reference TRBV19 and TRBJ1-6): DGGITQSPKYLFRKEGQNVTLSCEQNLNHDAMYWYRQDPGQGLRLIYYSQIVNDFQKGDIAEGYSVSREKKESFPLTVTSAQKNPTAFYLCASSQTWDYLTLHFGNGTRLTVT.

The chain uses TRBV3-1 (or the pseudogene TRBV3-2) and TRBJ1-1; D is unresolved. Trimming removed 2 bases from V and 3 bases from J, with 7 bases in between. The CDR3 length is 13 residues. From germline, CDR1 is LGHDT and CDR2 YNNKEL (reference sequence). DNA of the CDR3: TGTGCCAGCAGCCAACGACGGTACACTGAAGCTTTCTTT. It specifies CASSQRRYTEAFF.